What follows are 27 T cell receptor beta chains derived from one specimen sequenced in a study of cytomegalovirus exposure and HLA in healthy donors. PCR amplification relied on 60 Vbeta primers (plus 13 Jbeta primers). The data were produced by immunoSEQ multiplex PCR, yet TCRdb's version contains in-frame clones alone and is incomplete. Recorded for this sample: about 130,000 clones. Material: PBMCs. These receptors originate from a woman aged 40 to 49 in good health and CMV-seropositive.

CDR3 sequence reads: CASSPLAGGYEQYF. The CDR3 nucleotides are TGTGCCAGCAGTCCCCTAGCGGGAGGGTACGAGCAGTACTTC. The chain combines TRBV6-5 with TRBJ2-7; 12 nucleotides match TRBD2. Germline values: CDR1 MNHEY, CDR2 SVGAGI. J gave up 4 bases and V 5 bases, and 3 bases lay outside the gene matches. This CDR3 contains 14 residues.

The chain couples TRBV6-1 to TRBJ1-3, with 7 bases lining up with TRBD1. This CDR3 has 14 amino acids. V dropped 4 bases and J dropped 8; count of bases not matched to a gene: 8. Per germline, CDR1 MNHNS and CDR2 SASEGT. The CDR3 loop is CASSGQGGKDTIYF. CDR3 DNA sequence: TGTGCCAGCAGTGGTCAGGGGGGAAAGGACACCATATATTTT.

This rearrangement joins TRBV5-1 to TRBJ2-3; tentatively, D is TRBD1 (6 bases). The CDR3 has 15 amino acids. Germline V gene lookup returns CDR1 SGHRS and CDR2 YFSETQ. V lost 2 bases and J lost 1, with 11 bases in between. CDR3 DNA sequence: TGCGCCAGCAGCTTAGCAGGGGTAGGCACAGATACGCAGTATTTT. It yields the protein CASSLAGVGTDTQYF.

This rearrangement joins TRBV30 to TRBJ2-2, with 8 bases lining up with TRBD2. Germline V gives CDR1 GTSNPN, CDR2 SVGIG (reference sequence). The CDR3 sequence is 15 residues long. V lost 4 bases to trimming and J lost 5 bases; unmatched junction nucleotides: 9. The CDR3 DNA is TGTGCCTGGAATGTTGCGGGAGGCGTGACCGGGGAGCTGTTTTTT. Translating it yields CAWNVAGGVTGELFF.

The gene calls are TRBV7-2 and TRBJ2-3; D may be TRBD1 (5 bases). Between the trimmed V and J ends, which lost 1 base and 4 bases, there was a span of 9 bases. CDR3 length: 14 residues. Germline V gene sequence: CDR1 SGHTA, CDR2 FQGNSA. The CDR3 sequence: CASSLDTGPDTQYF. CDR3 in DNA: TGTGCCAGCAGCTTAGATACAGGACCAGATACGCAGTATTTT.

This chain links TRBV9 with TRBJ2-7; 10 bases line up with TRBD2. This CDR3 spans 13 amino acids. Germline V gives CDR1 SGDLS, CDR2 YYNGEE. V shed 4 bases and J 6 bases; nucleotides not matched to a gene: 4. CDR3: CASSLRLAGEQYF. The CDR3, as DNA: TGTGCCAGCAGCCTGAGACTAGCGGGCGAGCAGTACTTC.

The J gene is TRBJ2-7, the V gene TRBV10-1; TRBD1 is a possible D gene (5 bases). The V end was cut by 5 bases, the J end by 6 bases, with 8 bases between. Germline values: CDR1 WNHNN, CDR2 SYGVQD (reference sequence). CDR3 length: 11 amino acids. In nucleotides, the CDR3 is TGCGCCAGCAGTCAGGGAACCGAGCAGTACTTC. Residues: CASSQGTEQYF.

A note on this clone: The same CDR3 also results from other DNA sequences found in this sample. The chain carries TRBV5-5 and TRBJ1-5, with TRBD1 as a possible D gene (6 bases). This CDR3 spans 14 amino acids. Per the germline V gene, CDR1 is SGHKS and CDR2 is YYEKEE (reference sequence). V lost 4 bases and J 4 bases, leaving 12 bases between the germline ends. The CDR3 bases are TGTGCCAGCAGCCGGACAGCCTTAAATCAGCCCCAGCATTTT. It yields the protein CASSRTALNQPQHF.

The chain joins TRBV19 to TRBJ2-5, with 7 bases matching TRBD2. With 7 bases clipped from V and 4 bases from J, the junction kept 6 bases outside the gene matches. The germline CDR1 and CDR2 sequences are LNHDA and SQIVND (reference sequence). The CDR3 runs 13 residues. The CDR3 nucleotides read TGTGCCAGTACTTCCTGGGGGGGAGAGACCCAGTACTTC. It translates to CASTSWGGETQYF. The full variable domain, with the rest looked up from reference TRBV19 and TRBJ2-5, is DGGITQSPKYLFRKEGQNVTLSCEQNLNHDAMYWYRQDPGQGLRLIYYSQIVNDFQKGDIAEGYSVSREKKESFPLTVTSAQKNPTAFYLCASTSWGGETQYFGPGTRLLVL.

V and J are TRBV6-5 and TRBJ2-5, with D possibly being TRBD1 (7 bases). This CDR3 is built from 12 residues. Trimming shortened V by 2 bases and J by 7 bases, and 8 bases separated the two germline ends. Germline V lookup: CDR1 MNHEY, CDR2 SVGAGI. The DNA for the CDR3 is TGTGCCAGCAGTTACCAGGGGGGGACCCAGTACTTC. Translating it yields CASSYQGGTQYF.

The CDR3, as DNA: TGTGCCAGCATGGGAGTCTACGAGCAGTACTTC. This encodes CASMGVYEQYF. The gene calls are TRBV27 and TRBJ2-7; weak D call: TRBD2 (5 bases). Between the trimmed V and J ends, which lost 7 bases and 3 bases, there was a span of 7 bases. CDR3 length: 11 amino acids. The germline V gene has CDR1 MNHEY and CDR2 SMNVEV (reference sequence).

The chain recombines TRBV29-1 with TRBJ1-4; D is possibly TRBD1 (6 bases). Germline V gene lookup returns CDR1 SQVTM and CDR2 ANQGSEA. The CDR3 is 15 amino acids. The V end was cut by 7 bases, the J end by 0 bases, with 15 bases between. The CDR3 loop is CSALMDSSTNEKLFF. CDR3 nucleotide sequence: TGCAGCGCTCTAATGGACAGTTCAACTAATGAAAAACTGTTTTTT. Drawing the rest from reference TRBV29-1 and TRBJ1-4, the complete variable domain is SAVISQKPSRDICQRGTSLTIQCQVDSQVTMMFWYRQQPGQSLTLIATANQGSEATYESGFVIDKFPISRPNLTFSTLTVSNMSPEDSSIYLCSALMDSSTNEKLFFGSGTQLSVL.

The CDR3 region has the DNA TGTGCCTGGAGTGTCGGGCGGGACGCCTACGAGCAGTACTTC. It is translated as CAWSVGRDAYEQYF. This chain joins TRBV30 and TRBJ2-7; D may be TRBD2 (6 bases). Germline CDR1 reads GTSNPN; CDR2 reads SVGIG (reference sequence). This CDR3 is 14 amino acids long. V was cut by 0 bases and J by 2 bases, with 11 bases left in between.

CDR3 sequence reads: CASSFSGLAGDRPDTQYF. CDR3 nucleotides: TGTGCCAGCAGCTTCTCAGGACTAGCGGGAGATCGGCCAGATACGCAGTATTTT. This sequence joins TRBV7-2 and TRBJ2-3; TRBD2 aligns across 13 bases. The germline V gene has CDR1 SGHTA and CDR2 FQGNSA. After removal of 3 bases from V and 4 bases from J, the junction contained 10 bases not matched to a gene. The CDR3 has 18 residues.

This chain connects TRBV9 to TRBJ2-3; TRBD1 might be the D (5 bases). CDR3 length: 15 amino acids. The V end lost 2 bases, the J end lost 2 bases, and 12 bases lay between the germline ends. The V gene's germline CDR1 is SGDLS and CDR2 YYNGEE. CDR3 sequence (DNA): TGTGCCAGCAGCGTGGACATTGGGTACACAGATACGCAGTATTTT. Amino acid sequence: CASSVDIGYTDTQYF.

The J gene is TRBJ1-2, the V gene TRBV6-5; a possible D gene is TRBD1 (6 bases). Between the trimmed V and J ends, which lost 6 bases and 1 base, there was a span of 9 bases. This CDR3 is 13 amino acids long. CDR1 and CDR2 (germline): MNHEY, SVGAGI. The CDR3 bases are TGTGCCAGCAGCAGGACAGATAACTATGGCTACACCTTC. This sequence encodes CASSRTDNYGYTF.

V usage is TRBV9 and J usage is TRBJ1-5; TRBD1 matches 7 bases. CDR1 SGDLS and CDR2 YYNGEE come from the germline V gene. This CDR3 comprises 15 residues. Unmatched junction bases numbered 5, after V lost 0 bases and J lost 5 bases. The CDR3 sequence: CASSVAGRGDQPQHF. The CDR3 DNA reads TGTGCCAGCAGCGTAGCGGGCAGGGGGGATCAGCCCCAGCATTTT.

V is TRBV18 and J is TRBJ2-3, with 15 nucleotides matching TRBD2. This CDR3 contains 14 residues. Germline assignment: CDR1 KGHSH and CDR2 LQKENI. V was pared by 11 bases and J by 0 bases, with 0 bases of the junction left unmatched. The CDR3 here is CAGTSGRSTDTQYF. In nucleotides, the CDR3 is TGTGCCGGGACTAGCGGGAGGAGCACAGATACGCAGTATTTT. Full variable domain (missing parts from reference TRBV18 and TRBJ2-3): NAGVMQNPRHLVRRRGQEARLRCSPMKGHSHVYWYRQLPEEGLKFMVYLQKENIIDESGMPKERFSAEFPKEGPSILRIQQVVRGDSAAYFCAGTSGRSTDTQYFGPGTRLTVL.

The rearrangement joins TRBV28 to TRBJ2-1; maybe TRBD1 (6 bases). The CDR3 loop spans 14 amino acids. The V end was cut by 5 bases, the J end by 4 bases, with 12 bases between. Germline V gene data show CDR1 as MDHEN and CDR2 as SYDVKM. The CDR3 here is CASSAGTTYNEQFF. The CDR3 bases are TGTGCCAGCAGTGCCGGGACAACTTACAATGAGCAGTTCTTC.

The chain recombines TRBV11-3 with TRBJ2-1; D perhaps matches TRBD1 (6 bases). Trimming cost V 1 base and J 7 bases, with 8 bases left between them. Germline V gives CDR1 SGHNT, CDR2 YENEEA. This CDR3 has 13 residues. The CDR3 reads CASSLGGGNEQFF. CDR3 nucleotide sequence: TGTGCCAGCAGCTTAGGAGGGGGAAATGAGCAGTTCTTC.

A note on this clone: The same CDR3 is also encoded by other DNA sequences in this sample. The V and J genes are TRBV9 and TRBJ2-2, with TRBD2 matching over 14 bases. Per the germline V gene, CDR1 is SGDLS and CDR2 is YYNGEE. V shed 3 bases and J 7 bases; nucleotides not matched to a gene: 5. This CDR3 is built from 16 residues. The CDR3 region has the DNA TGTGCCAGCAGCGGACTAGCGGGAGGGCTAGGCGGGGAGCTGTTTTTT. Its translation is CASSGLAGGLGGELFF.

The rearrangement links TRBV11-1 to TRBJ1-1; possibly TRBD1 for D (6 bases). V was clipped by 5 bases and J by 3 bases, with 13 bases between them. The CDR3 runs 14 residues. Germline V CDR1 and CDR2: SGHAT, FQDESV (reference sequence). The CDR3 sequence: CASSTYRVYTEAFF. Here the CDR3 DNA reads TGTGCCAGCAGCACATACAGGGTGTACACTGAAGCTTTCTTT. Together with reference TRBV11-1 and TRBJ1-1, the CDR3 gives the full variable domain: EAEVAQSPRYKITEKSQAVAFWCDPISGHATLYWYRQILGQGPELLVQFQDESVVDDSQLPKDRFSAERLKGVDSTLKIQPAELGDSAMYLCASSTYRVYTEAFFGQGTRLTVV.

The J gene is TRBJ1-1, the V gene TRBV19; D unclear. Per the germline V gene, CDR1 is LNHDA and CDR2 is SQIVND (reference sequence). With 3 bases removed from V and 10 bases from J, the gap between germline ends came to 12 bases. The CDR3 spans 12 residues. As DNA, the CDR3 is TGTGCCAGTAGTATGTTTGAGGGTGGAGCTTTCTTT. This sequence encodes CASSMFEGGAFF.

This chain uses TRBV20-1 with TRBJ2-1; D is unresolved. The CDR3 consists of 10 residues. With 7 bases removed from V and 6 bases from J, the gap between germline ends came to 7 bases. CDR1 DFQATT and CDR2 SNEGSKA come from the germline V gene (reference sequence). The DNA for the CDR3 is TGCAGTGTCCCCGTCAATGAGCAGTTCTTC. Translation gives CSVPVNEQFF.

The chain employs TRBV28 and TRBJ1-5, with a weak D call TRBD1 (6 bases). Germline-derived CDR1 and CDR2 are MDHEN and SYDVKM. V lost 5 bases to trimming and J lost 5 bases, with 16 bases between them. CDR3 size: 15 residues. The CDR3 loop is CASSPRGRVYQPQHF. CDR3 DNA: TGTGCCAGCAGTCCCAGGGGTAGAGTTTATCAGCCCCAGCATTTT.

CDR3 nucleotides: TGTGCCAGCAGTCCTACTATGACAGGGGGCTACGAGCAGTACTTC. Residues: CASSPTMTGGYEQYF. The rearrangement uses TRBV2 and TRBJ2-7, with TRBD1 matching 9 bases. Trimming removed 5 bases from V and 3 bases from J; junction bases left unmatched: 8. The CDR3 sequence is 15 residues long. CDR1 SNHLY and CDR2 FYNNEI come from the germline V gene.

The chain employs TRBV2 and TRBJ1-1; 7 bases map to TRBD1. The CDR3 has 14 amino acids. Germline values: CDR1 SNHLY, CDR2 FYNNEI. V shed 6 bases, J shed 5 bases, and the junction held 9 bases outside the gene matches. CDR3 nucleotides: TGTGCCAGCAGCGCAAACAGGGGTGGTACTGAAGCTTTCTTT. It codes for CASSANRGGTEAFF.